The rows below give T cell receptor beta chains drawn from one sample of a study of blood T cell repertoires in COVID-19. Libraries were prepared by immunoSEQ multiplex PCR; TCRdb keeps only in-frame clonotypes and omits some of them. This table has a few hundred thousand clones, 65% to 90% appearing once. Material for sequencing was PBMCs or T cells enriched from blood (not recorded which). These receptors all stem from a woman younger than 45 who had been exposed to COVID-19. CDR3s include the opening cysteine and the closing phenylalanine or tryptophan. D genes are given only for firm matches. Expanded clones get a size class; other rows say once, few or many, or leave the size out.

j_gene: TRBJ1-5
abundance: .
v_gene: TRBV4-1
d_gene: TRBD1
CDR3aa: CASSQVIPGQANQPQHF
CDR3nt: TGCGCCAGCAGCCAAGTTATTCCGGGACAGGCCAATCAGCCCCAGCATTTT

j_gene: TRBJ2-2
abundance: .
v_gene: TRBV24-1
d_gene: TRBD1
CDR3aa: CATSETIDRGRGELFF
CDR3nt: TGTGCCACCAGTGAGACTATTGACAGGGGGCGCGGGGAGCTGTTTTTT

j_gene: TRBJ1-2
abundance: .
v_gene: TRBV5-1
d_gene: .
CDR3aa: CASSLATGADDYGYTF
CDR3nt: TGCGCCAGCAGCTTGGCCACAGGAGCCGACGACTATGGCTACACCTTC

j_gene: TRBJ1-6
abundance: .
v_gene: TRBV3-1/TRBV3-2
d_gene: .
CDR3aa: CASSQPGVSPLHF
CDR3nt: TGTGCCAGCAGCCAACCAGGGGTGTCACCCCTCCACTTT

j_gene: TRBJ2-7
abundance: .
v_gene: TRBV11-2
d_gene: TRBD2
CDR3aa: CASTPLAGPYEQYF
CDR3nt: TGTGCCAGCACTCCACTAGCGGGGCCCTACGAGCAGTACTTC

j_gene: TRBJ2-3
abundance: .
v_gene: TRBV2
d_gene: TRBD2
CDR3aa: CASRPTGTSGADQYF
CDR3nt: TGTGCCAGCAGACCTACCGGGACTAGCGGGGCCGATCAGTATTTT

j_gene: TRBJ1-4
abundance: .
v_gene: TRBV6-1
d_gene: .
CDR3aa: CASSAFRDATNEKLFF
CDR3nt: TGTGCCAGCAGTGCCTTTCGGGATGCAACTAATGAAAAACTGTTTTTT

j_gene: TRBJ1-2
abundance: .
v_gene: TRBV2
d_gene: TRBD1
CDR3aa: CASRYAGGTYGYTF
CDR3nt: TGTGCCAGCAGATATGCAGGGGGAACCTATGGCTACACCTTC

j_gene: TRBJ2-3
abundance: .
v_gene: TRBV5-1
d_gene: TRBD2
CDR3aa: CASSLGIAGASTDTQYF
CDR3nt: TGCGCCAGCAGCTTGGGAATAGCGGGGGCCAGCACAGATACGCAGTATTTT

j_gene: TRBJ1-5
abundance: .
v_gene: TRBV19
d_gene: .
CDR3aa: CASSSVGREGNQPQHF
CDR3nt: TGTGCCAGTAGTTCGGTGGGGAGGGAGGGGAATCAGCCCCAGCATTTT

j_gene: TRBJ2-6
abundance: .
v_gene: TRBV9
d_gene: .
CDR3aa: CASGRANVLTF
CDR3nt: TGTGCCTCTGGGCGGGCCAACGTCCTGACTTTC

j_gene: TRBJ2-1
abundance: .
v_gene: TRBV5-1
d_gene: TRBD2
CDR3aa: CASSLASGGNNEQFF
CDR3nt: TGCGCCAGCAGCTTGGCTAGCGGGGGGAACAATGAGCAGTTCTTC

j_gene: TRBJ1-6
abundance: .
v_gene: TRBV6-5
d_gene: TRBD1
CDR3aa: CASSKGASPLHF
CDR3nt: TGTGCCAGCTCGAAGGGGGCCTCACCCCTCCACTTT

j_gene: TRBJ1-4
abundance: .
v_gene: TRBV7-9
d_gene: TRBD1
CDR3aa: CASSSDRGEKLFF
CDR3nt: TGTGCCAGCAGCTCGGACAGGGGTGAAAAACTGTTTTTT

j_gene: TRBJ2-2
abundance: .
v_gene: TRBV3-1/TRBV3-2
d_gene: TRBD2
CDR3aa: CASSRAGGSTWELFF
CDR3nt: TGTGCCAGCAGCCGAGCGGGGGGCTCCACCTGGGAGCTGTTTTTT

j_gene: TRBJ2-7
abundance: .
v_gene: TRBV2
d_gene: TRBD1
CDR3aa: CASNRDSQGYEQYF
CDR3nt: TGTGCCAGCAATAGGGACAGCCAGGGCTACGAGCAGTACTTC

j_gene: TRBJ2-5
abundance: once
v_gene: TRBV24-1
d_gene: .
CDR3aa: CATSDRRTEETQYF
CDR3nt: TGTGCCACCAGTGATAGGAGGACAGAAGAGACCCAGTACTTC

j_gene: TRBJ1-1
abundance: .
v_gene: TRBV7-8
d_gene: .
CDR3aa: CASIQYMNTEAFF
CDR3nt: TGTGCCAGTATACAGTATATGAACACTGAAGCTTTCTTT

j_gene: TRBJ1-3
abundance: once
v_gene: TRBV19
d_gene: .
CDR3aa: CASSTRSFGGNTIYF
CDR3nt: TGTGCCAGTAGTACCCGGAGTTTCGGCGGAAACACCATATATTTT

j_gene: TRBJ1-5
abundance: .
v_gene: TRBV5-1
d_gene: TRBD1
CDR3aa: CASSLGQVPNQPQHF
CDR3nt: TGCGCCAGCAGCCTGGGACAGGTTCCCAATCAGCCCCAGCATTTT

j_gene: TRBJ2-7
abundance: .
v_gene: TRBV7-8
d_gene: TRBD1
CDR3aa: CASSFRDRGNEQYF
CDR3nt: TGTGCCAGCAGCTTCAGGGACAGGGGTAACGAGCAGTACTTC

j_gene: TRBJ2-7
abundance: .
v_gene: TRBV19
d_gene: TRBD2
CDR3aa: CASSFLTSGDVHF
CDR3nt: TGTGCCAGTAGTTTCCTGACTAGCGGGGACGTTCACTTC

j_gene: TRBJ1-2
abundance: .
v_gene: TRBV18
d_gene: TRBD1
CDR3aa: CASSPLGQGAYGYTF
CDR3nt: TGTGCCAGCTCACCACTGGGACAGGGGGCATATGGCTACACCTTC

j_gene: TRBJ1-2
abundance: .
v_gene: TRBV3-1/TRBV3-2
d_gene: .
CDR3aa: CASGSLDRSPYGYTF
CDR3nt: TGTGCCAGCGGAAGCCTCGACAGATCACCTTATGGCTACACCTTC

j_gene: TRBJ1-3
abundance: .
v_gene: TRBV3-1/TRBV3-2
d_gene: TRBD1
CDR3aa: CASSQNWGTGGSGNTIYF
CDR3nt: TGTGCCAGCAGCCAAAACTGGGGGACAGGGGGCTCTGGAAACACCATATATTTT

j_gene: TRBJ1-2
abundance: .
v_gene: TRBV7-2
d_gene: TRBD1
CDR3aa: CASSPGQEPYDGYTF
CDR3nt: TGTGCCAGCAGCCCTGGACAGGAACCCTATGATGGCTACACCTTC

j_gene: TRBJ2-3
abundance: .
v_gene: TRBV7-3
d_gene: .
CDR3aa: CASSQTGSADTQYF
CDR3nt: TGTGCCAGCTCCCAAACGGGGAGCGCAGATACGCAGTATTTT

j_gene: TRBJ1-5
abundance: few
v_gene: TRBV27
d_gene: .
CDR3aa: CASSLWSSQDQPQHF
CDR3nt: TGTGCCAGCAGTTTGTGGTCGAGCCAGGATCAGCCCCAGCATTTT

j_gene: TRBJ1-6
abundance: few
v_gene: TRBV5-6
d_gene: .
CDR3aa: CASSLWTVDSPLHF
CDR3nt: TGTGCCAGCAGCTTATGGACAGTGGATTCACCCCTCCACTTT

j_gene: TRBJ1-1
abundance: .
v_gene: TRBV12-5
d_gene: .
CDR3aa: CASGAREAEAFF
CDR3nt: TGTGCTAGTGGTGCCCGGGAGGCTGAAGCTTTCTTT

j_gene: TRBJ2-3
abundance: few
v_gene: TRBV3-1/TRBV3-2
d_gene: .
CDR3aa: CASTAGADTQYF
CDR3nt: TGTGCCAGTACTGCGGGGGCGGATACGCAGTATTTT

j_gene: TRBJ2-7
abundance: few
v_gene: TRBV7-7
d_gene: .
CDR3aa: CASSREIWPKQKEQYF
CDR3nt: TGTGCCAGCAGCAGGGAGATATGGCCGAAGCAGAAAGAGCAGTACTTC

j_gene: TRBJ1-2
abundance: .
v_gene: TRBV24-1
d_gene: TRBD1
CDR3aa: CATSDPGQGARGYTF
CDR3nt: TGTGCCACCAGTGACCCGGGACAGGGGGCAAGGGGCTACACCTTC

j_gene: TRBJ2-7
abundance: .
v_gene: TRBV6-5
d_gene: .
CDR3aa: CASSYSNSWAYEQYF
CDR3nt: TGTGCCAGCAGTTACTCGAACAGTTGGGCCTACGAGCAGTACTTC

j_gene: TRBJ2-1
abundance: .
v_gene: TRBV5-1
d_gene: TRBD2
CDR3aa: CASSLRPGLAGGPIRDEQFF
CDR3nt: TGCGCCAGCAGCTTACGACCGGGACTAGCGGGGGGGCCGATAAGGGATGAGCAGTTCTTC

j_gene: TRBJ1-2
abundance: .
v_gene: TRBV7-2
d_gene: .
CDR3aa: CASSMTFLDGYTF
CDR3nt: TGTGCCAGCAGCATGACATTCTTGGATGGCTACACCTTC

j_gene: TRBJ1-1
abundance: .
v_gene: TRBV7-2
d_gene: .
CDR3aa: CASRLGLMNTEAFF
CDR3nt: TGTGCCAGCAGGCTGGGCCTAATGAACACTGAAGCTTTCTTT

j_gene: TRBJ2-1
abundance: few
v_gene: TRBV10-3
d_gene: .
CDR3aa: CAISESVGDYNEQFF
CDR3nt: TGTGCCATCAGTGAGTCGGTCGGAGACTACAATGAGCAGTTCTTC

j_gene: TRBJ2-7
abundance: once
v_gene: TRBV9
d_gene: TRBD1
CDR3aa: CASSPTPGTGGYEQYF
CDR3nt: TGTGCCAGCAGCCCTACCCCCGGGACAGGGGGCTACGAGCAGTACTTC

j_gene: TRBJ1-1
abundance: .
v_gene: TRBV19
d_gene: .
CDR3aa: CASRQGIMTEAFF
CDR3nt: TGTGCCAGTAGACAGGGTATTATGACTGAAGCTTTCTTT

j_gene: TRBJ1-2
abundance: .
v_gene: TRBV19
d_gene: TRBD1
CDR3aa: CASSTSGTGGRDGYTF
CDR3nt: TGTGCCAGTAGTACCAGCGGGACAGGGGGGCGAGATGGCTACACCTTC